The 3 T cell receptor beta chains in this list originate from one sample, sequenced in a study of T cell clonotyping in hematopoietic cell transplantation. The method was immunoSEQ multiplex PCR; TCRdb's version includes in-frame clones alone and lacks a portion of them. The sample includes roughly 14,000 clones, roughly 88% of them seen just once. The sample consisted of peripheral blood mononuclear cells. The receptors here all came from a woman aged 35 to 49 in good health. Some clones in this sample may be carry-over from other donors' samples.

V is TRBV4-3 and J is TRBJ2-3, with 12 bases lining up with TRBD2. With V trimmed by 0 bases and J by 5 bases, 9 bases remained unmatched. This CDR3 has 18 amino acids. CDR1 and CDR2 from the germline V gene are LGHNA and YSLEER. The CDR3 is CASSQDRSSGRARDTQYF. The CDR3 DNA reads as TGCGCCAGCAGCCAAGATCGGTCTAGCGGGAGGGCGCGAGATACGCAGTATTTT.

Of note for this clone: The junction and the germline gene differ at one end; a read error may be behind it. This chain links TRBV4-1 with TRBJ1-2, with TRBD1 matching over 10 bases. The CDR3 has 15 amino acids. The germline CDR1 and CDR2 sequences are MGHRA and YSYEKL. CDR3 in DNA: TGCGCCAGCAGTCAAGAAGCGACAGGGGGCTCTGGCTACACCTTC. Translating it yields CASSQEATGGSGYTF.

The V gene is TRBV7-3, the J gene TRBJ1-2, with D maybe TRBD1 (5 bases). V dropped 5 bases and J dropped 4 bases, with 14 bases sitting between them. Germline CDR1 SGHTA, CDR2 FQGTGA. This CDR3 spans 14 amino acids. In nucleotides, the CDR3 is TGTGCCAGCAGCCAGGGAGGTCTTGGCTATGGCTACACCTTC. This codes for CASSQGGLGYGYTF.